The T cell receptor beta chain described here comes from a study of T cells after yellow fever vaccination (dated by TCRdb to about 2019). For the wider study: The SMART-Seq v4 Ultra Low Input RNA kit was used to prepare libraries from fractions with low cell numbers. To track T-cell clones before and after primary and booster YFV17D yellow fever vaccination, bulk TCR alpha and beta repertoires were sequenced longitudinally. Two healthy male donors, one aged 18 to 30 and one aged 30 to 40 years, made up the cohort. Blood was collected at multiple timepoints before and after primary and secondary immunization, and bulk PBMC replicates and cell subsets were isolated. The study at large found these results: Computational filtering was needed because FACS-sorted repertoires could contain abundant contaminating clonotypes from the bulk population. Most clones expanded after primary vaccination (around 97% of CD4 and roughly 90% of CD8) were re-detected after the booster, suggesting that broad memory maintenance occurred. A small share of clonotypes occurred in both CD4 and CD8 compartments, likely arising from convergent recombination. Because only two donors were included in the study, the extent to which the findings can be generalized is limited. Compared with the primary T-cell response, the secondary T-cell response was faster but weaker, reaching its peak on day 5 rather than on day 15.

Reads for this sample came from an Illumina NovaSeq 6000. TCR cDNA was synthesized by 5'RACE template switching, which introduced a universal primer site and unique molecular identifiers. cDNA synthesis was primed from both the TCR alpha and TCR beta constant segments. Two PCR steps were used to amplify libraries, with sample barcodes and sequencing adapters being added in the second step. Sequencing of the libraries was done on either Illumina HiSeq 2500 (2x100 bp) or NovaSeq (2x150 bp). For the original study's pipeline: MIGEC handled demultiplexing of reads and collapsing into UMI consensus sequences, while MiXCR performed V(D)J alignment. Vaccine-responding clonotypes were defined with edgeR using replicate PBMC samples, requiring FDR below 0.01 and a log2 fold change above 5 up to day 15. Each bulk clonotype received a CD4 or CD8 identity based on whether the sequenced CD4 or CD8 repertoire contained that clonotype at higher abundance. In TCRdb, the public reads were trimmed at Q25 with fastp and aligned with MiXCR, with productive beta chains retained. Every entry covers one CDR3 protein and lists the most common genes and DNA from its rows. The V and J calls come from TCRdb's annotation, not from the publication. The sample has under 350,000 distinct CDR3 sequences on record, approximately 4% of them singletons. Around 24% of the sample belongs to the ten largest clones.

Sample treatment or condition, as interpreted from the label and publication: live attenuated yellow fever vaccine strain. At each blood-draw timepoint, two biological replicates of bulk PBMCs were collected. PBMCs were isolated from peripheral blood using a standard Ficoll-Paque protocol. TriZol was used to extract RNA from bulk PBMCs, CD4 and CD8 fractions, and dextramer-positive and dextramer-negative fractions. In the germline V gene, CDR1 corresponds to MNHEY and CDR2 to SVGEGT. V is pared back by 4 bases and J by 3 bases, with 18 bases lying between the germline termini. From cysteine to phenylalanine, the CDR3 is 16 amino acids long. The retained sequence is limited to the CDR3, 48 bases, with the frame set at the first base. This clonotype turned up a few times. It has no known antigen specificity. No much larger clone is present one base from it, and per-base qualities are unavailable.

The sequence was obtained from a man in his late teens or twenties who received the YFV17D yellow fever vaccine. The chain couples TRBV6-2 or TRBV6-3 to TRBJ1-1; D gene: possibly TRBD1, on 6 matching bases. This specimen was PBMCs, taken 5 days after the yellow fever booster vaccination. The CDR3 protein sequence reads: CASSSQGLMVDTEAFF. The DNA sequence is TGTGCCAGCAGTTCACAGGGCTTAATGGTGGACACTGAAGCTTTCTTT.